The rows below give T cell receptor beta chains drawn from one sample of a study of cytomegalovirus exposure and HLA in healthy donors. Method: immunoSEQ multiplex PCR; TCRdb's copy keeps in-frame clones and lacks some. In the table there are approximately 120,000 clones, about 70% of which are singletons. Sequenced: PBMCs. These receptor sequences come from a woman between 40 and 55 years old in good health and CMV-seropositive. CDR3s include the opening cysteine and the closing phenylalanine or tryptophan. Fields, in order: clone size, V gene, J gene, D gene, CDR3 protein, CDR3 DNA. A D gene is named only where the DNA matches it firmly. The listing skips clone size in some rows; elsewhere it reads once, few, many or a size class.

clone size: -
V gene: TRBV7-9
J gene: TRBJ2-7
D gene: TRBD2
CDR3 protein: CASSRTGAGERGEQYF
CDR3 DNA: TGTGCCAGCAGCCGGACCGGGGCGGGGGAGAGGGGCGAGCAGTACTTC

clone size: -
V gene: TRBV5-4
J gene: TRBJ1-6
D gene: -
CDR3 protein: CASRPVQRQSPLHF
CDR3 DNA: TGTGCCAGCAGGCCCGTCCAGAGGCAATCACCCCTCCACTTT

clone size: few
V gene: TRBV28
J gene: TRBJ2-5
D gene: TRBD1
CDR3 protein: CASSLRGLSGGETQYF
CDR3 DNA: TGTGCCAGCAGTTTAAGGGGGCTGTCAGGGGGTGAGACCCAGTACTTC

clone size: -
V gene: TRBV6-1
J gene: TRBJ1-2
D gene: TRBD1
CDR3 protein: CASSEYWVGTGNHYGYTF
CDR3 DNA: TGTGCCAGCAGTGAATATTGGGTAGGGACAGGGAATCACTATGGCTACACCTTC

clone size: -
V gene: TRBV6-1
J gene: TRBJ1-3
D gene: -
CDR3 protein: CASSEAQGDGNTIYF
CDR3 DNA: TGTGCCAGCAGTGAAGCGCAAGGGGATGGAAACACCATATATTTT

clone size: -
V gene: TRBV6-4
J gene: TRBJ1-1
D gene: TRBD1
CDR3 protein: CASSDSRTGEAFF
CDR3 DNA: TGTGCCAGCAGTGACTCGAGGACAGGTGAAGCTTTCTTT

clone size: -
V gene: TRBV4-1
J gene: TRBJ2-1
D gene: TRBD2
CDR3 protein: CASSQDSRAGFWNEQFF
CDR3 DNA: TGCGCCAGCAGCCAAGATAGTCGAGCGGGGTTTTGGAATGAGCAGTTCTTC

clone size: -
V gene: TRBV30
J gene: TRBJ2-5
D gene: -
CDR3 protein: CAWSGYSLAETQYF
CDR3 DNA: TGTGCCTGGAGTGGATACAGCTTGGCGGAGACCCAGTACTTC

clone size: -
V gene: TRBV6-1
J gene: TRBJ1-1
D gene: -
CDR3 protein: CASSRALPEAFF
CDR3 DNA: TGTGCCAGCTCCAGGGCATTGCCTGAAGCTTTCTTT

clone size: -
V gene: TRBV30
J gene: TRBJ1-4
D gene: TRBD1
CDR3 protein: CASKGDRGHEKLFF
CDR3 DNA: TGTGCCTCCAAGGGGGACAGGGGGCATGAAAAACTGTTTTTT

clone size: -
V gene: TRBV6-1
J gene: TRBJ2-3
D gene: TRBD1
CDR3 protein: CASTRGGDRGQYF
CDR3 DNA: TGTGCCAGCACTCGGGGTGGGGACAGAGGGCAGTATTTT

clone size: few
V gene: TRBV2
J gene: TRBJ1-5
D gene: -
CDR3 protein: CASSDERGRNQPQHF
CDR3 DNA: TGTGCCAGCAGTGACGAGAGAGGGCGCAATCAGCCCCAGCATTTT

clone size: -
V gene: TRBV5-4
J gene: TRBJ2-5
D gene: TRBD2
CDR3 protein: CASSATSGERETQYF
CDR3 DNA: TGTGCCAGCAGCGCGACTAGCGGGGAACGGGAGACCCAGTACTTC

clone size: -
V gene: TRBV7-9
J gene: TRBJ1-1
D gene: TRBD1
CDR3 protein: CASSLQTGAAFF
CDR3 DNA: TGTGCCAGCAGCTTGCAGACAGGGGCGGCTTTCTTT

clone size: -
V gene: TRBV5-1
J gene: TRBJ2-7
D gene: -
CDR3 protein: CASSLETGSYEQYF
CDR3 DNA: TGCGCCAGCAGCTTGGAAACAGGGAGCTACGAGCAGTACTTC

clone size: -
V gene: TRBV5-4
J gene: TRBJ1-2
D gene: TRBD1
CDR3 protein: CASSLDRGGYGYTF
CDR3 DNA: TGTGCCAGCAGCTTGGACAGGGGGGGCTATGGCTACACCTTC

clone size: -
V gene: TRBV30
J gene: TRBJ1-5
D gene: -
CDR3 protein: CAWSGQNSNQPQHF
CDR3 DNA: TGTGCCTGGAGTGGACAGAATAGCAATCAGCCCCAGCATTTT

clone size: -
V gene: TRBV7-9
J gene: TRBJ1-4
D gene: -
CDR3 protein: CASSLVGRLGHEKLFF
CDR3 DNA: TGTGCCAGCAGCTTAGTAGGGAGATTGGGTCATGAAAAACTGTTTTTT

clone size: once
V gene: TRBV4-2
J gene: TRBJ2-7
D gene: TRBD1
CDR3 protein: CASSPGRDRSYEQYF
CDR3 DNA: TGTGCCAGCAGTCCAGGTCGGGACAGGTCCTACGAGCAGTACTTC

clone size: -
V gene: TRBV7-8
J gene: TRBJ1-5
D gene: -
CDR3 protein: CASSLAGRVVQPQHF
CDR3 DNA: TGTGCCAGCAGCCTCGCGGGGCGCGTGGTGCAGCCCCAGCATTTT

clone size: -
V gene: TRBV6-1
J gene: TRBJ2-4
D gene: -
CDR3 protein: CASSDPYGGINKNIQYF
CDR3 DNA: TGTGCCAGCAGTGACCCATACGGGGGTATCAACAAAAACATTCAGTACTTC

clone size: -
V gene: TRBV6-6
J gene: TRBJ2-1
D gene: TRBD1
CDR3 protein: CASTSDRETYNEQFF
CDR3 DNA: TGTGCCAGCACATCTGACAGGGAGACGTACAATGAGCAGTTCTTC

clone size: few
V gene: TRBV5-1
J gene: TRBJ2-6
D gene: TRBD1
CDR3 protein: CASSLSGQPSGANVLTF
CDR3 DNA: TGCGCCAGCAGCTTATCGGGACAGCCCTCTGGGGCCAACGTCCTGACTTTC

clone size: -
V gene: TRBV7-2
J gene: TRBJ2-3
D gene: TRBD2
CDR3 protein: CASSPTSGGGVDTQYF
CDR3 DNA: TGTGCCAGCAGCCCTACTAGCGGGGGGGGCGTAGATACGCAGTATTTT

clone size: -
V gene: TRBV6-5
J gene: TRBJ1-2
D gene: TRBD1
CDR3 protein: CASTRTGNYGYTF
CDR3 DNA: TGTGCCAGCACTCGGACAGGAAACTATGGCTACACCTTC

clone size: -
V gene: TRBV6-1
J gene: TRBJ2-7
D gene: TRBD1
CDR3 protein: CASSRTGTYEQYF
CDR3 DNA: TGTGCCAGCAGCCGGACAGGGACCTACGAGCAGTACTTC

clone size: -
V gene: TRBV6-1
J gene: TRBJ2-7
D gene: TRBD1
CDR3 protein: CASSEVFGDRPFYEQYF
CDR3 DNA: TGTGCCAGCAGTGAAGTTTTTGGGGACAGGCCCTTCTACGAGCAGTACTTC

clone size: once
V gene: TRBV4-2
J gene: TRBJ1-2
D gene: -
CDR3 protein: CASSQGQGGYGYTF
CDR3 DNA: TGTGCCAGCAGCCAAGGCCAGGGAGGCTATGGCTACACCTTC